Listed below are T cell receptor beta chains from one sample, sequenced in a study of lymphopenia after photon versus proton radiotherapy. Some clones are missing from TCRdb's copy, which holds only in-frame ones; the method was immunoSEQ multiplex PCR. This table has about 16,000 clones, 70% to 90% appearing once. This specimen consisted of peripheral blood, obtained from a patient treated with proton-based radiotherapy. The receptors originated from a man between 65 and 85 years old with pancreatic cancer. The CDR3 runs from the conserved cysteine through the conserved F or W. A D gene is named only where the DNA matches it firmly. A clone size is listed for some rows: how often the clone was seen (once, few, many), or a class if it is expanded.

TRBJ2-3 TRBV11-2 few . TGTGCCAGCCGTTCGGGGTTTGCCACAGATACGCAGTATTTT CASRSGFATDTQYF
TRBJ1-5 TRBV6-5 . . TGTGCCAGCAGACAGGGACGCAATCAGCCCCAGCATTTT CASRQGRNQPQHF
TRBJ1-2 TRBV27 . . TGTGCCAGCAGTTTGGTTGGGGGCGCGTATTTTTCTGGCTACACCTTC CASSLVGGAYFSGYTF
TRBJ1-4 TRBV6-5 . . TGTGCCAGCAGGAATACAGGCGGGATGAGACTGTTTTTT CASRNTGGMRLFF
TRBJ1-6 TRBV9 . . TGTGCCAGCAGCCCCCTAGGGGGAACGGAGGCCTCACCCCTCCACTTT CASSPLGGTEASPLHF
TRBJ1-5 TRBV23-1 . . TGCGCCAGCAGTCAATCTAGCAATCAGCCCCAGCATTTT CASSQSSNQPQHF
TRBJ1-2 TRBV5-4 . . TGTGCCAGCAGCTTGAGCGGCCGAGAGGGCCTCTATGGCTACACCTTC CASSLSGREGLYGYTF
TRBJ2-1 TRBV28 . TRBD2 TGTGCTGCCCGGCGGGAGGGTAATGAGCAGTTCTTC CAARREGNEQFF
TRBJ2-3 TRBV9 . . TGTGCCAGCAGGGGCCAGAGCACAGATACGCAGTATTTT CASRGQSTDTQYF
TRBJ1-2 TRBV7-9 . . TGTGCCAGCAGCTTAGAAATGTTTGCCTATGGCTACACCTTC CASSLEMFAYGYTF
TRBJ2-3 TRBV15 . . TGTGCCACCAGCAGAGACATCCCCCTGGATACGCAGTATTTT CATSRDIPLDTQYF
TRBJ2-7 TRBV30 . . TGTGCCTGGGAGACTGAGGGGCGATACGAGCAGTACTTC CAWETEGRYEQYF
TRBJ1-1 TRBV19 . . TGTGCCAGTGGAACGACAGAGAACACTGAAGCTTTCTTT CASGTTENTEAFF
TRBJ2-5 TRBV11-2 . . TGTGCCAGCAGCTTGGCTACAGGGTACGGGGAGACCCAGTACTTC CASSLATGYGETQYF
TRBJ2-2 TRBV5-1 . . TGCGCCAGCAGCTTGGACGGCAGAAACACCGGGGAGCTGTTTTTT CASSLDGRNTGELFF
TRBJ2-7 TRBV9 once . TGTGCCAGCAGCGCAAGATCACAGGGCAACGAGCAGTACTTC CASSARSQGNEQYF
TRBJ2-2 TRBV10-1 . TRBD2 TGCGCCAGCAGACTAGCGGGGAACACCGGGGAGCTGTTTTTT CASRLAGNTGELFF
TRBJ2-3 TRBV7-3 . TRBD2 TGTGCCAGCAGCTTACAAGGTAGCGGGTTGAGCACAGATACGCAGTATTTT CASSLQGSGLSTDTQYF